The clone carrying this T cell receptor (beta chain) was detected many times. The CDR3 is 13 residues long. The germline V gene has CDR1 DFQATT and CDR2 SNEGSKA (reference sequence). Trimming cost V 1 base and J 2 bases, with 9 bases left between them. The data were obtained in a study of low-dose radiotherapy and immunotherapy resistance in tumors. For the study at large: On an every-two-weeks schedule, patients received intravenous nivolumab 240 mg, along with ipilimumab 1 mg/kg every six weeks. With cycle 1 day 1 as the start, patients took oral aspirin 300 mg daily for four cycles.

Time point defined: before trial treatment. TRAV and TRBV primers primed cDNA for both TCRalpha and TCRbeta. The authors amplified TCRs for approximately 18 PCR cycles with a constant-region primer and a V-primer adapter. In vitro transcription served to amplify the mRNA that had been isolated. TCRdb ran MiXCR on the reads and lists one entry per CDR3 protein. The sample includes over 55,000 distinct CDR3 sequences, roughly 31% of them seen just once. The chain couples TRBV20-1 to TRBJ2-7; D is perhaps TRBD1 (5 bases). The TCR was taken from a female donor with ovarian cancer. The sample consisted of PBMCs, taken before treatment. The CDR3 here is CSARAATAYEQYF. The CDR3 DNA sequence: TGCAGTGCTAGAGCTGCGACAGCCTACGAGCAGTACTTC.